This T cell receptor beta chain was sequenced in a study of neurological immune-mediated disorders. MiXCR, applied by TCRdb to the 5' RACE reads, yields one record per CDR3 protein. This table holds 81,000 or so distinct CDR3 sequences, approximately 5% found once. This clonotype was recorded at least ten times. Germline V gives CDR1 DFQATT, CDR2 SNEGSKA (reference sequence). The CDR3 runs to 15 residues. Deletions cut 6 bases from V and 7 bases from J, with 22 bases between. The source is a woman in her twenties or thirties with multiple sclerosis. This chain uses TRBV20-1 with TRBJ2-1; D might be TRBD1 (5 bases). Sequencing was performed on PBMCs. Here the CDR3 reads CSADPRALVGNEQFF. CDR3 nucleotide sequence: TGCAGTGCCGATCCCAGGGCCCTAGTCGGTAATGAGCAGTTCTTC.